Reported below is one T cell receptor (beta chain). This sample stems from a study of blood T cell repertoires in COVID-19. Study context: PBMCs, B-cell-depleted T cells, or T cells provided the cDNA or gDNA that made up the material.

Clones were read by immunoSEQ multiplex PCR, and TCRdb kept only the in-frame ones, dropping some. The sample includes more than 95,000 clones, about nine tenths of them seen just once. Trimming took off 0 bases at V and 0 bases at J, with 12 bases between the two ends. From germline, CDR1 is GTSNPN and CDR2 SVGIG (reference sequence). The CDR3 is 16 amino acids. The sample was peripheral blood. The J gene is TRBJ1-3, the V gene TRBV30; D is unclear. The clonotype originates from a man in his fifties or sixties with acute or convalescent COVID-19. The CDR3 spells CAWSVRSASSGNTIYF. The CDR3 nucleotides read TGTGCCTGGAGTGTACGGTCCGCTAGCTCTGGAAACACCATATATTTT.